Following are 7 T cell receptor beta chains from one sample sequenced in a study of early T cells in non-severe SARS-CoV-2 infection. MiXCR was run by TCRdb on the 5' RACE reads, yielding one entry per CDR3 protein. The table has roughly 65,000 distinct CDR3 sequences, 10% to 15% seen once; the top ten hold more than 1.5%. Input material: whole blood. The receptors were gathered from an adult who was a healthcare worker with PCR-confirmed SARS-CoV-2 infection or an uninfected control (not recorded which).

This clonotype was picked up many times. The chain uses TRBV7-2 and TRBJ2-7; a possible D gene is TRBD2 (5 bases). The CDR3 sequence is 16 residues long. CDR1 and CDR2 (germline): SGHTA, FQGNSA. Deletions cut 4 bases from V and 4 bases from J, with 20 bases between. CDR3 protein: CASSSRWSGNFYEQYF. CDR3 sequence (DNA): TGTGCCAGCAGCTCCCGGTGGAGCGGAAATTTTTACGAGCAGTACTTC.

This clonotype was observed at least ten times. The chain combines TRBV19 with TRBJ2-3; D is possibly TRBD2 (7 bases). This CDR3 region has 16 residues. Deletions cut 7 bases from V and 0 bases from J, with 17 bases between. CDR1 is LNHDA, CDR2 SQIVND, per germline (reference sequence). The CDR3: CASTLTGGPSTDTQYF. DNA for the CDR3: TGTGCCAGTACATTAACGGGGGGCCCCAGCACAGATACGCAGTATTTT. The whole variable domain, remainder taken from reference TRBV19 and TRBJ2-3, is DGGITQSPKYLFRKEGQNVTLSCEQNLNHDAMYWYRQDPGQGLRLIYYSQIVNDFQKGDIAEGYSVSREKKESFPLTVTSAQKNPTAFYLCASTLTGGPSTDTQYFGPGTRLTVL.

With respect to this clonotype: The junction shows a germline mismatch at one end, possibly a read error. This chain uses TRBV2 with TRBJ1-1, with 8 bases that match TRBD1. The germline gives CDR1 SNHLY, CDR2 FYNNEI. The length of the CDR3 is 16 residues. The CDR3 loop reads CASSDPGQVLGTETFF. CDR3 sequence (DNA): TGTGCCAGCAGTGATCCGGGACAGGTACTGGGCACTGAAACTTTCTTT.

DNA of the CDR3: TGCGCCAGCAGCCAAGATGGGGGGACAGGGGGCGACGCTTTCTTT. Encoded protein: CASSQDGGTGGDAFF. The chain carries TRBV4-3 and TRBJ1-1; TRBD1 agrees at 12 bases. CDR3 length equals 15 residues. V lost 0 bases, J lost 11 bases, and 7 bases stayed unmatched. Germline-derived CDR1 and CDR2 are LGHNA and YSLEER.

This chain links TRBV7-9 with TRBJ2-7; possible D gene TRBD2, 5 bases. Per the germline V gene, CDR1 is SEHNR and CDR2 is FQNEAQ (reference sequence). Trimming left V 5 bases short and J 3 bases short, with 11 bases between. The length of the CDR3 is 13 residues. The CDR3 DNA follows: TGTGCCAGCAGCGTGCGGGTAAACTACGAGCAGTACTTC. Its protein is CASSVRVNYEQYF.

V gene TRBV2 combines with J gene TRBJ2-2; possibly TRBD1 for D (5 bases). The CDR3 spans 13 residues. The V gene lost 2 bases and the J gene lost 4 bases, with 5 bases spanning the gap. Germline V gene lookup returns CDR1 SNHLY and CDR2 FYNNEI. CDR3 coding DNA: TGTGCCAGCAGTGAACAGGGCACCGGGGAGCTGTTTTTT. Protein product: CASSEQGTGELFF.

This clonotype was observed many times. V usage is TRBV4-3 and J usage is TRBJ1-1, with a possible D match to TRBD1 (5 bases). The CDR3 runs 15 residues. Germline CDR1 reads LGHNA; CDR2 reads YSLEER. Trimming pared 0 bases from V and 6 bases from J, leaving 14 bases between. The CDR3 DNA sequence: TGCGCCAGCAGCCAAGATCGAGGGGATACCGCTGAAGCTTTCTTT. Protein: CASSQDRGDTAEAFF.